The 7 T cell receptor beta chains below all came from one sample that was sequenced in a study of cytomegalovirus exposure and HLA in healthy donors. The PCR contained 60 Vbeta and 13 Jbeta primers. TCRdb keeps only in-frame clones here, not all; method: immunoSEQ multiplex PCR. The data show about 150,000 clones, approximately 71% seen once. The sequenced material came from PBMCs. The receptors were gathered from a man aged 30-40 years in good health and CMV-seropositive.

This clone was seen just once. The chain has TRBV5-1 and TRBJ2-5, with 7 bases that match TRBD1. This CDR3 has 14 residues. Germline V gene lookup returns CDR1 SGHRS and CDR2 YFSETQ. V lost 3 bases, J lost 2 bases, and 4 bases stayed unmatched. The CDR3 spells CASSSGQPQETQYF. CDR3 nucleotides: TGCGCCAGCAGCTCGGGACAGCCACAAGAGACCCAGTACTTC.

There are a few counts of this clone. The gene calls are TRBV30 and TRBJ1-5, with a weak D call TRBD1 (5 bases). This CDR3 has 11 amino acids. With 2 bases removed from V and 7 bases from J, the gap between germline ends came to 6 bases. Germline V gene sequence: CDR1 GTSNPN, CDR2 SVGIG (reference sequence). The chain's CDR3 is CAWSQGQPQHF. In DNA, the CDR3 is TGTGCCTGGAGTCAGGGCCAGCCCCAGCATTTT.

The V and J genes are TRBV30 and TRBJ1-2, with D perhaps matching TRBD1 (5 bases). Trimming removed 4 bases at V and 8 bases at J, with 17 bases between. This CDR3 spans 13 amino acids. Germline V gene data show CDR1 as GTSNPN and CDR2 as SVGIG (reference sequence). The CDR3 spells CAWTLFGGGGYTF. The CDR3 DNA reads TGTGCCTGGACCCTGTTTGGCGGGGGGGGCTACACCTTC.

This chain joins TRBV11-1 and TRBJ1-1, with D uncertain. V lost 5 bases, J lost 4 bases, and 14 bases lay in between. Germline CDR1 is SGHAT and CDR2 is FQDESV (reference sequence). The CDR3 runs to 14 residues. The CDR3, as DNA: TGTGCCAGCAGCCTAAGAGGGTTCGGCACTGAAGCTTTCTTT. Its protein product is CASSLRGFGTEAFF.

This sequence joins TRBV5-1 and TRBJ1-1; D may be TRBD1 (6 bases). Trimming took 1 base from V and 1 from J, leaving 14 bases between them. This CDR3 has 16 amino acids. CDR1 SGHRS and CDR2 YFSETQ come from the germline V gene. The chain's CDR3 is CASSLITIRGNTEAFF. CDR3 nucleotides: TGCGCCAGCAGCTTGATTACTATCAGGGGGAACACTGAAGCTTTCTTT.

CDR3 sequence: CASSLGGRLLETQYF. The CDR3 DNA follows: TGTGCCAGCAGCTTAGGCGGAAGACTATTAGAGACCCAGTACTTC. The chain uses TRBV11-2 and TRBJ2-5; TRBD2 might be the D (5 bases). Trimming stripped 1 base from V and 4 bases from J, with 13 bases between. Looked up from germline, CDR1 is SGHAT and CDR2 is FQNNGV. The CDR3 length is 15 residues. The full variable domain, its missing parts supplied by reference TRBV11-2 and TRBJ2-5, is EAGVAQSPRYKIIEKRQSVAFWCNPISGHATLYWYQQILGQGPKLLIQFQNNGVVDDSQLPKDRFSAERLKGVDSTLKIQPAKLEDSAVYLCASSLGGRLLETQYFGPGTRLLVL.

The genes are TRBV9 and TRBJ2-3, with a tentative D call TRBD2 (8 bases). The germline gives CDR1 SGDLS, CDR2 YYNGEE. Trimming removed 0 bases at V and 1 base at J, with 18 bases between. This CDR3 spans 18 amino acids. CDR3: CASSVEGASGSGTDTQYF. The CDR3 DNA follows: TGTGCCAGCAGCGTAGAGGGGGCTAGCGGGTCCGGCACAGATACGCAGTATTTT.